This T cell receptor beta chain was found in a study of blood T cell repertoires in COVID-19. Only in-frame clones appear in the TCRdb table, and some are missing; sequencing was by immunoSEQ multiplex PCR. The sample consists of nearly 250,000 clones, 86% of them appearing once. What the recovered Cohort 3 donors had was two negative PCRs, clearance, or symptom resolution. Losses at the gene ends were 0 bases for V and 8 bases for J; bases not matched to a gene: 4. This CDR3 comprises 13 residues. Germline values: CDR1 SGHRS, CDR2 YFSETQ. The clonotype comes from a woman aged 50 to 60 who had recovered from COVID-19. Input material: PBMCs or T cells enriched from blood (not recorded which). This chain links TRBV5-1 with TRBJ1-2, with 7 bases matching TRBD1. This chain's CDR3 is CASSLGQGRGYTF. The CDR3 coding sequence is TGCGCCAGCAGCTTGGGACAGGGAAGGGGCTACACCTTC. Filled out from reference TRBV5-1 and TRBJ1-2, the complete variable domain reads KAGVTQTPRYLIKTRGQQVTLSCSPISGHRSVSWYQQTPGQGLQFLFEYFSETQRNKGNFPGRFSGRQFSNSRSEMNVSTLELGDSALYLCASSLGQGRGYTFGSGTRLTVV.